The 10 T cell receptor beta chains in this list originate from one sample, sequenced in a study of cytomegalovirus exposure and HLA in healthy donors. PCR used 60 Vbeta primers and 13 Jbeta primers. Measured with immunoSEQ multiplex PCR; TCRdb has only the in-frame clones, and not every one. The sample shows 100,000 or so clones, roughly three quarters of them seen only once. Sequencing was carried out using PBMCs. Receptors were obtained from a man aged 40-49 years in good health and CMV-seronegative.

CDR3 coding DNA: TGTGCCAGCTCATTCGGCGGGGGCCGGAACACTGAAGCTTTCTTT. Translation: CASSFGGGRNTEAFF. The chain employs TRBV18 and TRBJ1-1; tentative D call: TRBD1 (6 bases). Germline V lookup: CDR1 KGHSH, CDR2 LQKENI. The CDR3 is made up of 15 amino acids. V lost 5 bases to trimming and J lost 1 base, with 14 bases between them.

Comment on this clone: The junction shows a germline mismatch at one end, possibly a read error. The sample has other DNA sequences that encode this CDR3 too. This chain's CDR3 is CASSLGQNNEQFF. CDR3 nucleotides: TGTGCTAGCAGCTTAGGGCAGAACAATGAGCAGTTCTTC. The chain carries TRBV7-7 and TRBJ2-1; D gene unclear. CDR1 and CDR2 from the germline V gene are SSHAT and FNYEAQ (reference sequence). The CDR3 loop spans 13 amino acids.

V is TRBV27 and J is TRBJ2-5; D is unclear. This CDR3 contains 14 residues. The V and J ends lost 5 bases and 8 bases respectively, with 18 bases between them. The germline gives CDR1 MNHEY, CDR2 SMNVEV (reference sequence). DNA for the CDR3: TGTGCCAGCAGTGCCGCTAGTCGATTATTCACCCAGTACTTC. It encodes CASSAASRLFTQYF.

This clone was recorded a few times. The chain carries TRBV14 and TRBJ1-1; D is undetermined. Germline V CDR1 and CDR2: SGHDN, FVKESK. V lost 1 base and J lost 6, with 9 bases in between. This CDR3 region has 13 residues. Written as DNA, the CDR3 is TGTGCCAGCAGCCAAGGGCGTGACTCTGAAGCTTTCTTT. This codes for CASSQGRDSEAFF.

Comment on this clone: At the DNA level, this CDR3 is encoded by other sequences in the same sample as well. This chain connects TRBV5-4 to TRBJ2-7; TRBD1 matches 8 bases. With 7 bases clipped from V and 6 bases from J, the junction kept 9 bases outside the gene matches. The CDR3 is made up of 13 amino acids. Germline V gene data show CDR1 as SGHNT and CDR2 as YYREEE (reference sequence). CDR3 bases: TGTGCCAGCTCAGGGGGCGGAAGTTCCGAGCAGTACGTC. It translates to CASSGGGSSEQYV.

This clone was observed once. V is TRBV29-1 and J is TRBJ2-3, with a tentative D call TRBD2 (6 bases). Germline V CDR1 and CDR2: SQVTM, ANQGSEA. V lost 3 bases, J lost 1 base, and 17 bases lay in between. The CDR3 has 16 residues. CDR3: CSVEEGQGLRTDTQYF. The DNA of the CDR3 is TGCAGCGTTGAGGAAGGTCAGGGACTCCGCACAGATACGCAGTATTTT.

The chain joins TRBV9 to TRBJ2-5, with TRBD1 matching 10 bases. Unmatched junction bases numbered 7, after V lost 2 bases and J lost 0 bases. The CDR3 runs to 17 residues. Germline V gene lookup returns CDR1 SGDLS and CDR2 YYNGEE. This chain's CDR3 is CASSVGRGQGYQETQYF. For the CDR3, the DNA is TGTGCCAGCAGCGTCGGGAGGGGACAGGGGTACCAAGAGACCCAGTACTTC. The full variable domain, its missing parts supplied by reference TRBV9 and TRBJ2-5, is DSGVTQTPKHLITATGQRVTLRCSPRSGDLSVYWYQQSLDQGLQFLIQYYNGEERAKGNILERFSAQQFPDLHSELNLSSLELGDSALYFCASSVGRGQGYQETQYFGPGTRLLVL.

J is TRBJ2-1 and V is TRBV30; D possibly corresponds to TRBD2 (5 bases). The CDR3 length is 12 residues. With 0 bases removed from V and 9 bases from J, the gap between germline ends came to 9 bases. Germline values: CDR1 GTSNPN, CDR2 SVGIG (reference sequence). The CDR3 region is CAWSVLGSEQFF. CDR3 DNA: TGTGCCTGGAGTGTACTTGGGAGTGAGCAGTTCTTC.

This chain links TRBV11-2 with TRBJ1-1, with 11 bases that match TRBD1. CDR1 is SGHAT, CDR2 FQNNGV, per germline. The trim removed 5 bases at V and 4 bases at J, leaving 6 bases unmatched. This CDR3 has 15 amino acids. CDR3 residues: CASSQGQGGRTEAFF. The CDR3 nucleotides are TGTGCCAGCAGCCAGGGACAGGGGGGTCGCACTGAAGCTTTCTTT.

This clone was picked up a small number of times. The V gene is TRBV2, the J gene TRBJ1-2; 7 bases agree with TRBD1. J was trimmed by 4 bases and V by 4 bases; bases with no gene match: 9. CDR3 size: 15 residues. The V gene's germline CDR1 is SNHLY and CDR2 FYNNEI. This chain's CDR3 is CASSGQTGSIYGYTF. CDR3 DNA sequence: TGTGCCAGCAGTGGGCAGACAGGGTCAATCTATGGCTACACCTTC.